The rows below give T cell receptor beta chains drawn from one sample of a study of T cells after yellow fever vaccination. MiXCR, run by TCRdb on the 5' RACE reads, gives a single entry per CDR3 protein. Of over 250,000 distinct CDR3 sequences in the sample, approximately 5.2% were seen once. Specimen: CD4+ T cells sorted from PBMCs, collected on the day of the yellow fever booster vaccination. The receptors stem from a man younger than 30 who received the YFV17D yellow fever vaccine. CDR3s include the opening cysteine and the closing phenylalanine or tryptophan. Each record gives: clone size, V gene, J gene, D gene, CDR3 protein, CDR3 DNA. D genes are given only for firm matches. The size of a clone is reported for some rows only, either as once, few or many, or as a class for expanded clones.

clone_size: .
v_call: TRBV20-1
j_call: TRBJ1-1
d_call: TRBD1
cdr3_aa: CSASRQGPDTEAFF
cdr3_nt: TGCAGTGCTAGTCGACAGGGGCCGGACACTGAAGCTTTCTTT

clone_size: .
v_call: TRBV6-1
j_call: TRBJ2-2
d_call: .
cdr3_aa: CASSESGPGELFF
cdr3_nt: TGTGCCAGCAGTGAATCAGGGCCCGGGGAGCTGTTTTTT

clone_size: many
v_call: TRBV5-1
j_call: TRBJ2-3
d_call: .
cdr3_aa: CASSLELGRDTQYF
cdr3_nt: TGCGCCAGCAGCTTGGAGCTAGGAAGGGATACGCAGTATTTT

clone_size: .
v_call: TRBV6-1
j_call: TRBJ2-2
d_call: TRBD1
cdr3_aa: CASWDRENTGELFF
cdr3_nt: TGTGCCAGCTGGGACAGGGAAAACACCGGGGAGCTGTTTTTT

clone_size: .
v_call: TRBV1
j_call: TRBJ2-5
d_call: .
cdr3_aa: CTSSQDRPGMGRETQYF
cdr3_nt: TGCACCAGCAGCCAAGATCGCCCCGGCATGGGGCGAGAGACCCAGTACTTC

clone_size: .
v_call: TRBV3-1
j_call: TRBJ2-1
d_call: .
cdr3_aa: CASSQSAGFYNEQFF
cdr3_nt: TGTGCCAGCAGCCAAAGTGCAGGGTTCTACAATGAGCAGTTCTTC

clone_size: many
v_call: TRBV5-1
j_call: TRBJ1-1
d_call: .
cdr3_aa: CASSRQQGWGEAFF
cdr3_nt: TGCGCCAGCAGCCGACAGCAGGGGTGGGGTGAAGCTTTCTTT

clone_size: few
v_call: TRBV11-1
j_call: TRBJ2-7
d_call: .
cdr3_aa: CASSLAWQGGGEQYF
cdr3_nt: TGTGCCAGCAGCTTAGCGTGGCAGGGAGGTGGCGAGCAGTACTTC

clone_size: many
v_call: TRBV5-1
j_call: TRBJ2-3
d_call: .
cdr3_aa: CASSLEQTTDTQYF
cdr3_nt: TGCGCCAGCAGCTTGGAACAGACTACAGATACGCAGTATTTT

clone_size: .
v_call: TRBV6-2/TRBV6-3
j_call: TRBJ2-3
d_call: .
cdr3_aa: CASRSGPETGSGTQYF
cdr3_nt: TGTGCCAGCAGGAGCGGGCCTGAGACAGGGTCAGGTACGCAGTATTTT

clone_size: few
v_call: TRBV5-5
j_call: TRBJ2-1
d_call: .
cdr3_aa: CASSSSTSSYNEQFF
cdr3_nt: TGTGCCAGCAGCTCGTCCACTAGCTCCTACAATGAGCAGTTCTTC

clone_size: many
v_call: TRBV29-1
j_call: TRBJ1-1
d_call: .
cdr3_aa: CSARDGRQEAFF
cdr3_nt: TGCAGCGCCCGAGATGGGAGGCAGGAAGCTTTCTTT

clone_size: .
v_call: TRBV18
j_call: TRBJ1-1
d_call: .
cdr3_aa: CASSAEGPTEAFF
cdr3_nt: TGTGCCAGTTCCGCCGAGGGGCCCACTGAAGCTTTCTTT

clone_size: many
v_call: TRBV5-1
j_call: TRBJ2-2
d_call: TRBD1
cdr3_aa: CASRTGGANTGELFF
cdr3_nt: TGCGCCAGCCGGACAGGGGGCGCGAACACCGGGGAGCTGTTTTTT

clone_size: many
v_call: TRBV3-1
j_call: TRBJ2-1
d_call: .
cdr3_aa: CASSHRDRSEQFF
cdr3_nt: TGTGCCAGCAGCCATAGGGATCGGAGTGAGCAGTTCTTC

clone_size: few
v_call: TRBV3-1
j_call: TRBJ2-1
d_call: TRBD2
cdr3_aa: CASSQGWSGASYNEQFF
cdr3_nt: TGTGCCAGCAGCCAAGGATGGAGCGGGGCCTCCTACAATGAGCAGTTCTTC

clone_size: few
v_call: TRBV6-5
j_call: TRBJ2-3
d_call: TRBD1
cdr3_aa: CASRNTGGAARTDTQYF
cdr3_nt: TGTGCCAGCAGGAATACAGGGGGCGCGGCACGCACAGATACGCAGTATTTT

clone_size: .
v_call: TRBV5-1
j_call: TRBJ2-3
d_call: .
cdr3_aa: CASSSGWSDTQYF
cdr3_nt: TGCGCCAGCAGCTCCGGGTGGTCAGATACGCAGTATTTT

clone_size: .
v_call: TRBV2
j_call: TRBJ1-1
d_call: .
cdr3_aa: CASSAHEQEAFF
cdr3_nt: TGTGCCAGCAGCGCGCATGAGCAAGAAGCTTTCTTT

clone_size: many
v_call: TRBV29-1
j_call: TRBJ2-5
d_call: .
cdr3_aa: CSVDLNRVLGRVETQYF
cdr3_nt: TGCAGCGTTGACCTAAACAGGGTTTTGGGGAGAGTAGAGACCCAGTACTTC

clone_size: .
v_call: TRBV18
j_call: TRBJ2-3
d_call: .
cdr3_aa: CASADDLAATDTQYF
cdr3_nt: TGTGCCAGCGCTGACGACTTAGCGGCAACAGATACGCAGTATTTT

clone_size: few
v_call: TRBV18
j_call: TRBJ1-1
d_call: .
cdr3_aa: CASSPLEFPNTEAFF
cdr3_nt: TGTGCCAGCTCACCACTCGAGTTCCCGAACACTGAAGCTTTCTTT

clone_size: .
v_call: TRBV10-3
j_call: TRBJ2-3
d_call: .
cdr3_aa: CAISDRELPSTDTQYF
cdr3_nt: TGTGCCATCAGTGATCGCGAGCTACCTAGCACAGATACGCAGTATTTT

clone_size: few
v_call: TRBV18
j_call: TRBJ2-5
d_call: TRBD1
cdr3_aa: CASSPPDREETQYF
cdr3_nt: TGTGCCAGCTCACCTCCGGACAGGGAAGAGACCCAGTACTTC

clone_size: .
v_call: TRBV5-6
j_call: TRBJ1-1
d_call: TRBD1
cdr3_aa: CASSLGGFEAFF
cdr3_nt: TGTGCCAGCAGCCTAGGGGGCTTTGAAGCTTTCTTT

clone_size: medium-sized
v_call: TRBV7-2
j_call: TRBJ2-3
d_call: .
cdr3_aa: CASSFLPGDTQYF
cdr3_nt: TGTGCCAGCAGCTTCCTCCCGGGGGATACGCAGTATTTT

clone_size: many
v_call: TRBV27
j_call: TRBJ1-4
d_call: .
cdr3_aa: CASSLKAATNEKLFF
cdr3_nt: TGTGCCAGCAGTTTGAAAGCCGCAACTAATGAAAAACTGTTTTTT

clone_size: many
v_call: TRBV12-3/TRBV12-4
j_call: TRBJ1-5
d_call: .
cdr3_aa: CASSPGQPQHF
cdr3_nt: TGTGCCAGCAGCCCCGGTCAGCCCCAGCATTTT